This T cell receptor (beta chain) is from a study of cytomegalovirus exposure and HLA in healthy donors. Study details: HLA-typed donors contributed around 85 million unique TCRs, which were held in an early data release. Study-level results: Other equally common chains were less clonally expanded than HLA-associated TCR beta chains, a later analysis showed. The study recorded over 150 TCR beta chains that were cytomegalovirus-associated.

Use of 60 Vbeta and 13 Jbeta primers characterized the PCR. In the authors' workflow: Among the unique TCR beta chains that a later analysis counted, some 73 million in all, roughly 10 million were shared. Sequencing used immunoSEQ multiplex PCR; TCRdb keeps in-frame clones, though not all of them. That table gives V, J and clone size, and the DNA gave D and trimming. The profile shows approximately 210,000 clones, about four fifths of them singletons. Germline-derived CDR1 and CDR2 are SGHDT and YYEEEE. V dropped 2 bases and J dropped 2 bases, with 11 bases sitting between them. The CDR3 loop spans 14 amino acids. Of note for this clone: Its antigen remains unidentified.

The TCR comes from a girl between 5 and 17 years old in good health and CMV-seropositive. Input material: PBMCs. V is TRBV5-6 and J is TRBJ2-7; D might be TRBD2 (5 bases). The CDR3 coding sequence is TGTGCCAGCAGCTTATTGCGGGCACCCTACGAGCAGTACTTC. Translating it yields CASSLLRAPYEQYF.